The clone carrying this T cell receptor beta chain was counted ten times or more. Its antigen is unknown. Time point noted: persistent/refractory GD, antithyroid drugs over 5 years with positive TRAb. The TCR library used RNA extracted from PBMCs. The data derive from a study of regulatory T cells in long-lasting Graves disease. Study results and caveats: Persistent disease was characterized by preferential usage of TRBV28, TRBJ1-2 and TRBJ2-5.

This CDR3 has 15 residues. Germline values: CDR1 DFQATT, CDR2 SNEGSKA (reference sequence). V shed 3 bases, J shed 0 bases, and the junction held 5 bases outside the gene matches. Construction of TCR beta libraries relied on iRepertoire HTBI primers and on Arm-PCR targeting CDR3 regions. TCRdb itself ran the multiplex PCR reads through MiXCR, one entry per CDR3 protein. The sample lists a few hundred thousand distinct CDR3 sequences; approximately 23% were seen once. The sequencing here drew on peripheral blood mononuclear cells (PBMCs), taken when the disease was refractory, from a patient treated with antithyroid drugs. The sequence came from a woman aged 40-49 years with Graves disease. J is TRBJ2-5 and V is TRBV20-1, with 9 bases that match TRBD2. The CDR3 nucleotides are TGCAGTGCTAGGCCGACTAGCGGTGACCAAGAGACCCAGTACTTC. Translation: CSARPTSGDQETQYF.